The count of the clone carrying this TCR beta chain is one. This specimen comes from a study of breast tumors, draining lymph nodes, adjacent tissues. Using its own MiXCR run on the multiplex PCR reads, TCRdb lists one record per CDR3 protein. Here the sample spans 30,000 to 40,000 distinct CDR3 sequences, roughly 36% being singletons. The sequence was collected from a female donor with breast cancer. Some clones in this sample may be carry-over from other donors' samples. The sample was breast tumor tissue.

The CDR3 reads CASRSGGQEDYGYTF. The CDR3 bases are TGTGCCAGCAGGTCAGGGGGCCAAGAAGACTATGGCTACACCTTC. This rearrangement joins TRBV28 to TRBJ1-2; 8 nucleotides align to TRBD1. CDR3 length: 15 residues. Germline V gene lookup returns CDR1 MDHEN and CDR2 SYDVKM. Trimming cost V 6 bases and J 3 bases; bases outside gene matches: 9.